Presented here are 19 T cell receptor beta chains from one specimen sequenced in a study of T cell responses to AZD1222 COVID-19 vaccine. TCRdb's table, derived via immunoSEQ multiplex PCR, lists solely in-frame clones and lacks some. The sample yields 110,000 to 150,000 clones, more than 85% seen once. The sample consisted of peripheral blood, taken on day 0 of AZD1222 vaccination. The receptors come from an adult in good health.

The rearrangement joins TRBV4-3 to TRBJ1-2, with 10 bases matching TRBD1. The J segment lost 4 bases and the V segment lost 4 bases, leaving 6 bases of the junction unmatched. Germline V gives CDR1 LGHNA, CDR2 YSLEER. There are 15 residues in the CDR3. In nucleotides, the CDR3 is TGCGCCAGCAGCCCCCCGGGACAGGGGTTCTATGGCTACACCTTC. Translation gives CASSPPGQGFYGYTF.

The rearrangement joins TRBV4-3 to TRBJ1-5; 7 nucleotides line up with TRBD1. CDR3 length equals 15 residues. V lost 0 bases and J lost 7; bases outside the gene matches: 6. The germline gives CDR1 LGHNA, CDR2 YSLEER. In DNA form, the CDR3 reads TGCGCCAGCAGCCAAGAAGGGACAGTTGACCAGCCCCAGCATTTT. Translated: CASSQEGTVDQPQHF.

The V call is TRBV9, the J call TRBJ1-4; D remains ambiguous. Between the trimmed V and J ends, which lost 3 bases and 1 base, there was a span of 10 bases. CDR1 and CDR2 (germline): SGDLS, YYNGEE. There are 15 residues in the CDR3. As DNA, the CDR3 is TGTGCCAGCAGCGGAAGACGGGAAACTAATGAAAAACTGTTTTTT. Protein product: CASSGRRETNEKLFF.

The chain combines TRBV7-9 with TRBJ2-5; 9 bases are shared with TRBD2. The CDR3 has 12 residues. Losses at the gene ends were 8 bases for V and 4 bases for J; bases not matched to a gene: 2. CDR1 and CDR2 from the germline V gene are SEHNR and FQNEAQ (reference sequence). CDR3 sequence reads: CASLTSGETQYF. CDR3 bases: TGTGCCAGCCTGACTAGCGGAGAGACCCAGTACTTC.

The chain recombines TRBV11-1 with TRBJ2-3; D could derive from TRBD1 or TRBD2 (5 bases each). The ends were cut back, 5 bases at V and 6 bases at J, with 21 bases in the middle. The CDR3 length is 16 residues. CDR1 is SGHAT and CDR2 is FQDESV in the germline V gene (reference sequence). For the CDR3, the DNA is TGTGCCAGCAGCACTTCCTCCGGGACGACATGGGATACGCAGTATTTT. Amino acid sequence: CASSTSSGTTWDTQYF.

This clone has only a few counts. An end of the junction does not agree with germline; a read error may underlie this. The rearrangement links TRBV5-3 to TRBJ2-7, with 9 nucleotides matching TRBD2. TRBV5-3 is an ORF; its function is uncertain. The CDR3 runs to 17 residues. CDR3 amino acids: CARSSSLSGGPHYERYF. The CDR3 nucleotides are TGTGCCAGAAGCTCCTCTTTGAGCGGGGGGCCTCACTACGAGCGGTACTTC.

This clone was detected a few times. The V gene is TRBV11-2, the J gene TRBJ1-1; D is uncertain. Germline CDR1 reads SGHAT; CDR2 reads FQNNGV. The CDR3 is made up of 13 amino acids. The ends were cut back, 1 base at V and 10 bases at J, with 13 bases in the middle. The CDR3, as DNA: TGTGCCAGCAGCTTAGGTCGGGTAGACGGAGCTTTCTTT. It specifies CASSLGRVDGAFF.

This clone was observed a single time. The chain carries TRBV5-1 and TRBJ2-1; the D gene is possibly TRBD1 (5 bases). The CDR3 consists of 13 residues. Looked up from germline, CDR1 is SGHRS and CDR2 is YFSETQ. V was shortened by 0 bases and J by 15 bases, with 16 bases between the two germline ends. The CDR3 is CASSLEGSNMRFF. CDR3 sequence (DNA): TGCGCCAGCAGCTTGGAGGGGTCGAATATGCGGTTCTTC.

This clone was counted a single time. The chain employs TRBV6-5 and TRBJ2-1; 12 bases fit TRBD2. This CDR3 has 13 residues. The V and J ends lost 8 bases and 15 bases, in that order; junction bases with no gene match: 11. The V gene's germline CDR1 is MNHEY and CDR2 SVGAGI. The CDR3 DNA sequence: TGTGCCAGCCGCTCTAGCGGGGGGGCCGAATTGTTCTTC. Its translation is CASRSSGGAELFF.

This clone appeared a few times. The chain uses TRBV6-5 and TRBJ1-3; 7 bases agree with TRBD1. The CDR3 is made up of 14 amino acids. The V gene's germline CDR1 is MNHEY and CDR2 SVGAGI. Trimming cost V 6 bases and J 0 bases; bases outside gene matches: 2. CDR3 coding DNA: TGTGCCAGCAGAAACAGGGGCTCTGGAAACACCATATATTTT. Encoded protein: CASRNRGSGNTIYF.

The genes are TRBV6-6 and TRBJ2-6, with TRBD1 identical over 8 bases. This CDR3 contains 15 residues. Germline CDR1 and CDR2: MNHNY and SVGAGI (reference sequence). V shed 4 bases, J shed 2 bases, and the junction held 1 base outside the gene matches. The CDR3 nucleotides read TGTGCCAGCAGTTTACAGGGGGCTGGGGCCAACGTCCTGACTTTC. This sequence encodes CASSLQGAGANVLTF.

Only a few counts were recorded for this clone. The V call is TRBV18, the J call TRBJ1-6; a possible D gene is TRBD1 (6 bases). Trimming left V 2 bases short and J 11 bases short, with 19 bases between. CDR3 size: 16 residues. Germline loops: CDR1 KGHSH, CDR2 LQKENI. DNA of the CDR3: TGTGCCAGCTCACCATATGTCGCGGGGGCCCAAGCACCCCTCCACTTT. Translating it yields CASSPYVAGAQAPLHF.

The chain couples TRBV28 to TRBJ1-5; D perhaps matches TRBD1 (6 bases). This CDR3 has 14 amino acids. V dropped 6 bases and J dropped 3 bases, with 12 bases sitting between them. CDR1 is MDHEN, CDR2 SYDVKM, per germline. For the CDR3, the DNA is TGTGCCAGCAGACTAGGACAGTTCAATCAGCCCCAGCATTTT. It specifies CASRLGQFNQPQHF. The full variable domain, with the rest looked up from reference TRBV28 and TRBJ1-5, is DVKVTQSSRYLVKRTGEKVFLECVQDMDHENMFWYRQDPGLGLRLIYFSYDVKMKEKGDIPEGYSVSREKKERFSLILESASTNQTSMYLCASRLGQFNQPQHFGDGTRLSIL.

The chain has TRBV24-1 and TRBJ1-1; D is undetermined. Germline values: CDR1 KGHDR, CDR2 SFDVKD. Trimming stripped 1 base from V and 4 bases from J, with 6 bases between. The CDR3 runs 13 residues. The CDR3 region has the DNA TGTGCCACCAGTGATTTCGGCGCCACTGAAGCTTTCTTT. As protein: CATSDFGATEAFF.

The CDR3 protein is CASSATGAHTEAFF. The CDR3 DNA reads as TGTGCCAGCAGCGCTACAGGGGCCCACACTGAAGCTTTCTTT. The chain joins TRBV9 to TRBJ1-1; 7 bases align to TRBD1. Germline CDR1 is SGDLS and CDR2 is YYNGEE. The V and J ends lost 3 bases and 3 bases, in that order; junction bases with no gene match: 5. The CDR3 has 14 residues.

This chain connects TRBV10-2 to TRBJ2-6, with unresolved D. This CDR3 is built from 15 residues. The V and J ends lost 6 bases and 2 bases respectively, with 11 bases between them. Germline V gene sequence: CDR1 WSHSY, CDR2 SAAADI. The DNA of the CDR3 is TGCGCCAGCAGGGACCGCTTAACTGGGGCCAACGTCCTGACTTTC. This codes for CASRDRLTGANVLTF.

The V call is TRBV13, the J call TRBJ1-2, with 8 bases identical to TRBD1. V was pared by 5 bases and J by 3 bases, with 5 bases of the junction left unmatched. From germline, CDR1 is PRHDT and CDR2 FYEKMQ (reference sequence). CDR3 size: 14 residues. CDR3 sequence reads: CASSLGQGDYGYTF. CDR3 in DNA: TGTGCCAGCAGCCTCGGACAGGGCGACTATGGCTACACCTTC.

This chain joins TRBV6-5 and TRBJ2-4, with D perhaps TRBD2 (5 bases). The germline V gene has CDR1 MNHEY and CDR2 SVGAGI. The CDR3 consists of 16 residues. Trimming took off 0 bases at V and 3 bases at J, with 12 bases between the two ends. The CDR3 spells CASSYSTGYGKNIQYF. CDR3 nucleotides: TGTGCCAGCAGTTACTCGACGGGGTACGGCAAAAACATTCAGTACTTC.

The chain links TRBV11-2 to TRBJ1-1; the D gene is possibly TRBD1 (5 bases). This CDR3 has 15 amino acids. Trimming cost V 2 bases and J 2 bases, with 12 bases left between them. Germline values: CDR1 SGHAT, CDR2 FQNNGV. CDR3 DNA: TGTGCCAGCAGCTTAAGACAGCTAACTAACACTGAAGCTTTCTTT. Translation gives CASSLRQLTNTEAFF. Full variable domain (remainder filled in from reference TRBV11-2 and TRBJ1-1): EAGVAQSPRYKIIEKRQSVAFWCNPISGHATLYWYQQILGQGPKLLIQFQNNGVVDDSQLPKDRFSAERLKGVDSTLKIQPAKLEDSAVYLCASSLRQLTNTEAFFGQGTRLTVV.